A selection of T cell receptor beta chains follows, all from one sample in a study of Tregs in tolerant kidney transplant recipients. Produced via immunoSEQ multiplex PCR; TCRdb's table is partial and in-frame only. The sample has roughly 120,000 clones, around 94% seen once; the top ten hold around 0.58%. Input material: CD4+ T cells from blood. These receptors all stem from a human donor in good health. The conserved cysteine and the conserved F or W are not part of the CDR3 here.

v_call: TRBV6-5; j_call: TRBJ2-2; cdr3_aa: ASSEARVF
v_call: TRBV18; j_call: TRBJ1-2; cdr3_aa: ASSPDRAYGYT
v_call: TRBV15; j_call: TRBJ1-6; cdr3_aa: ATTADTRNNSPLH
v_call: TRBV7-9; j_call: TRBJ1-6; cdr3_aa: ASSVGQGIKALH
v_call: TRBV7-2; j_call: TRBJ1-5; cdr3_aa: ASSPWGGAGNQPQH
v_call: TRBV6-5; j_call: TRBJ1-5; cdr3_aa: ASSLRENQPQH
v_call: TRBV5-1; j_call: TRBJ2-1; cdr3_aa: ASSLGSDEQF
v_call: TRBV5-1; j_call: TRBJ1-4; cdr3_aa: ASSRGGGDEKLF
v_call: TRBV6-5; j_call: TRBJ2-2; cdr3_aa: ASSLRGAWDTGELF
v_call: TRBV5-1; j_call: TRBJ1-2; cdr3_aa: ASSQGRGVGYT
v_call: TRBV6-5; j_call: TRBJ2-2; cdr3_aa: ASSYGLAAGELF
v_call: TRBV9; j_call: TRBJ2-1; cdr3_aa: ASSSSRPGWNEQF
v_call: TRBV7-3; j_call: TRBJ2-1; cdr3_aa: ASSFAGGGANEQF
v_call: TRBV18; j_call: TRBJ1-1; cdr3_aa: ASSRGQGNTEAF
v_call: TRBV5-1; j_call: TRBJ1-2; cdr3_aa: ASSRGGRRYT
v_call: TRBV7-2; j_call: TRBJ2-2; cdr3_aa: ASSLARGRAGELF
v_call: TRBV6-1; j_call: TRBJ2-3; cdr3_aa: ASSVEGNTDTQY
v_call: TRBV11-2; j_call: TRBJ1-1; cdr3_aa: ASSFGREAF
v_call: TRBV4-2; j_call: TRBJ2-1; cdr3_aa: ASSQVGGTYNEQF
v_call: TRBV27; j_call: TRBJ2-1; cdr3_aa: ASSLAAGGRGEQF
v_call: TRBV5-1; j_call: TRBJ1-2; cdr3_aa: ASSPLGTFNYGYT
v_call: TRBV7-8; j_call: TRBJ1-1; cdr3_aa: ASSSSQIGWMNTEAF
v_call: TRBV5-1; j_call: TRBJ2-7; cdr3_aa: ASSKAGSYEQY
v_call: TRBV2; j_call: TRBJ2-2; cdr3_aa: ASILAGGLNTGELF
v_call: TRBV5-1; j_call: TRBJ2-1; cdr3_aa: ASSPIAGTYNEQF
v_call: TRBV14; j_call: TRBJ2-3; cdr3_aa: ASSQDERGSPLWSTDTQY
v_call: TRBV19; j_call: TRBJ1-1; cdr3_aa: ASSLRIGEAF
v_call: TRBV2; j_call: TRBJ1-1; cdr3_aa: ASTRTGGNTEAF
v_call: TRBV30; j_call: TRBJ1-5; cdr3_aa: AWGRTGWNQPQH
v_call: TRBV19; j_call: TRBJ1-1; cdr3_aa: ASSIGIGRVEAF
v_call: TRBV2; j_call: TRBJ1-4; cdr3_aa: ASSDWTVDEKLF
v_call: TRBV5-1; j_call: TRBJ1-2; cdr3_aa: ASSSQTGSYGYT
v_call: TRBV7-9; j_call: TRBJ1-2; cdr3_aa: ASTLPQGEGYGYT
v_call: TRBV29-1; j_call: TRBJ2-1; cdr3_aa: STEGVRREQF
v_call: TRBV5-1; j_call: TRBJ2-1; cdr3_aa: ASSLRASVNEQF
v_call: TRBV5-1; j_call: TRBJ2-5; cdr3_aa: ASSLTGQGQETQY
v_call: TRBV11-2; j_call: TRBJ2-1; cdr3_aa: ASSADFRLTYNEQF
v_call: TRBV18; j_call: TRBJ2-5; cdr3_aa: ASSPRAAETQY
v_call: TRBV7-9; j_call: TRBJ2-7; cdr3_aa: ASAGLSSSYEQY
v_call: TRBV6-5; j_call: TRBJ2-5; cdr3_aa: ASSYNREETQY
v_call: TRBV30; j_call: TRBJ1-5; cdr3_aa: AWSLQADNQPQH
v_call: TRBV6-6; j_call: TRBJ1-3; cdr3_aa: ASSYSGSGNTIY
v_call: TRBV6-5; j_call: TRBJ2-1; cdr3_aa: ASSYPSGGNEQF
v_call: TRBV11-2; j_call: TRBJ2-7; cdr3_aa: ASSFATTWVFSYEQY
v_call: TRBV2; j_call: TRBJ1-1; cdr3_aa: ASTLRGPAEAF
v_call: TRBV30; j_call: TRBJ1-5; cdr3_aa: AWRLGTGGVFSNQPQH
v_call: TRBV5-1; j_call: TRBJ1-2; cdr3_aa: ASSPQGGGYT
v_call: TRBV2; j_call: TRBJ2-4; cdr3_aa: ASSEGDRLAKNIQY
v_call: TRBV4-1; j_call: TRBJ2-7; cdr3_aa: ASSRFPTAGRIGREQY
v_call: TRBV1; j_call: TRBJ2-7; cdr3_aa: TSSQGVGLHYEQY
v_call: TRBV7-9; j_call: TRBJ2-7; cdr3_aa: ASSLTGGTSYEQY
v_call: TRBV2; j_call: TRBJ2-1; cdr3_aa: ASSGLAGGVGEQF
v_call: TRBV5-1; j_call: TRBJ2-7; cdr3_aa: ASSLVLAGGEAYYEQY
v_call: TRBV4-1; j_call: TRBJ1-2; cdr3_aa: ASSLRTGGIYGYT
v_call: TRBV30; j_call: TRBJ2-7; cdr3_aa: AWTPLTGGSFTPY
v_call: TRBV7-8; j_call: TRBJ1-5; cdr3_aa: ASSLDTGLGNQPQH
v_call: TRBV11-2; j_call: TRBJ1-4; cdr3_aa: ASSRLQGLQANEKLF
v_call: TRBV7-9; j_call: TRBJ2-1; cdr3_aa: ASSPGGSYNEQF
v_call: TRBV2; j_call: TRBJ2-2; cdr3_aa: ASRASTVNTGELF